This is a list of T cell receptor beta chains from one sample in a study of graft-versus-host responses after intestinal transplantation. Only in-frame clones appear in the TCRdb table, and some are missing; sequencing was by immunoSEQ multiplex PCR. Altogether roughly 98,000 clones are present, approximately 92% being singletons, with the ten largest covering around 1.1%. These receptors' antigens are unknown. The sample here was unstimulated CD8+ T cells sorted from spleen or lymph node cells, taken before transplant. Every receptor here comes from a human donor who was the organ donor for an intestinal transplant. Both conserved end residues are part of each CDR3. The order of the fields is clone size, J gene, V gene, D gene, CDR3 DNA, CDR3 protein. A D gene is named only where the DNA matches it firmly. Only some rows state a clone size, as once, few, many or a class for expanded clones.

. TRBJ2-2 TRBV6-4 TRBD2 TGTGCCAGCTCGCCGACTAGCGGGACCACCGGGGAGCTGTTTTTT CASSPTSGTTGELFF
. TRBJ2-3 TRBV7-9 TRBD2 TGTGCCAGCGGACTAATTGGGGCTAGCGGGGGGGCCATTATGGATACGCAGTATTTT CASGLIGASGGAIMDTQYF
. TRBJ2-1 TRBV7-9 . TGTGCCAGCAGCCCAGGACTGATGAGCTCCTACAATGAGCAGTTCTTC CASSPGLMSSYNEQFF
. TRBJ2-7 TRBV5-6 . TGTGCCAGCAGCTTCGGGAGCTACGAGCAGTACTTC CASSFGSYEQYF
. TRBJ2-1 TRBV7-6 TRBD1 TGTGCCAGCAGCGTTACCGGGACAGGATACAATGAGCAGTTCTTC CASSVTGTGYNEQFF
. TRBJ2-3 TRBV10-3 TRBD1 TGTGCCATCAGTGCTGACCCCCTTAGGGGGCTCACAGATACGCAGTATTTT CAISADPLRGLTDTQYF
. TRBJ2-1 TRBV29-1 TRBD1 TGCAGCGTTCGGAACAGGGGGGCTGTCAATGAGCAGTTCTTC CSVRNRGAVNEQFF
. TRBJ1-1 TRBV7-9 TRBD1 TGTGCCAGCAGCTTCTTCAAAGGGGGCCCCGAAGCTTTCTTT CASSFFKGGPEAFF
few TRBJ1-6 TRBV5-1 TRBD1 TGCGCCAGCAGCTTGAAGGGGTGGGACAGGGGTGGATCACCCCTCCACTTT CASSLKGWDRGGSPLHF
. TRBJ2-1 TRBV5-5 TRBD2 TGTGCCAGCAGCTTGGACGGACTAGCGGGATACAATGAGCAGTTCTTC CASSLDGLAGYNEQFF
. TRBJ2-3 TRBV6-4 TRBD2 TGTGCCAGCAGTCCCGGGACTACCCCTTCAGATACGCAGTATTTT CASSPGTTPSDTQYF
. TRBJ1-6 TRBV5-1 . TGCGCCAGCAGCTTGGGGCAAGAAAATTCACCCCTCCACTTT CASSLGQENSPLHF
. TRBJ2-1 TRBV7-2 TRBD2 TGTGCCAGCAGCTTAGTCTCGTTCCCACTAGCGGGAGTAGACAATGAGCAGTTCTTC CASSLVSFPLAGVDNEQFF